These 16 T cell receptor beta chains share one sample of origin, sequenced in a study of response to subunit inactivated influenza vaccine. TCRdb passed the RT-PCR reads through MiXCR, listing each CDR3 protein once. The sample lists approximately 500,000 distinct CDR3 sequences, 20% to 25% occurring once. This same sample was also part of a study on T cells expressing NK-cell markers. As that report states: Making the TCR beta cDNA relied on 5'RACE template switching with UMIs.

The sample consisted of CD4+ T cells sorted from PBMCs, taken 11 to 12 days after vaccination. The source of these receptors is a man between 45 and 60 years old who received an inactivated influenza vaccine.

This clonotype was counted a few times. V usage is TRBV5-6 and J usage is TRBJ2-5, with 8 positions matching TRBD2. This CDR3 has 17 amino acids. V gave up 2 bases and J gave up 2 bases; unmatched junction bases: 11. Germline CDR1 reads SGHDT; CDR2 reads YYEEEE. CDR3 protein: CASSLILAVNAQETQYF. CDR3 nucleotide sequence: TGTGCCAGCAGCTTAATACTAGCGGTAAACGCGCAAGAGACCCAGTACTTC.

This clonotype was observed a few times. The chain has TRBV4-2 and TRBJ2-3; a weak D match, TRBD2 (7 bases). Germline CDR1 is LGHNA and CDR2 is YNFKEQ. CDR3 size: 17 residues. Trimming left V 0 bases short and J 1 base short, with 14 bases between. This chain's CDR3 is CASSQDLRGLGTDTQYF. CDR3 DNA sequence: TGTGCCAGCAGCCAAGATTTGCGGGGGCTTGGCACAGATACGCAGTATTTT.

The V gene is TRBV11-1, the J gene TRBJ2-1; D may be TRBD1 or TRBD2 (5 bases each). From germline, CDR1 is SGHAT and CDR2 FQDESV (reference sequence). The CDR3 is made up of 18 amino acids. V lost 3 bases and J 0 bases, leaving 18 bases between the germline ends. CDR3 amino acids: CASSFERLGPRSYNEQFF. As DNA, the CDR3 is TGTGCCAGCAGCTTCGAAAGGTTGGGACCCCGCTCCTACAATGAGCAGTTCTTC.

J is TRBJ2-2 and V is TRBV12-3 or TRBV12-4, with D perhaps matching TRBD1 (6 bases). Trimming removed 2 bases at V and 6 bases at J, with 10 bases between. The CDR3 spans 14 residues. The CDR3 loop is CASSLFSGAGELFF. In DNA, the CDR3 is TGTGCCAGCAGTTTATTTTCAGGGGCCGGGGAGCTGTTTTTT.

The genes are TRBV4-1 and TRBJ1-2; D is perhaps TRBD1 (5 bases). Trimming removed 4 bases from V and 8 bases from J, with 26 bases in between. The CDR3 consists of 17 residues. Germline CDR1 and CDR2: MGHRA and YSYEKL. The CDR3 sequence is CASSRGATVGGTRGYTF. The DNA of the CDR3 is TGCGCCAGCAGCCGAGGAGCGACAGTGGGAGGAACTCGCGGCTACACCTTC.

This chain joins TRBV30 and TRBJ2-3; tentative D call: TRBD2 (6 bases). The germline CDR1 and CDR2 sequences are GTSNPN and SVGIG (reference sequence). The ends were cut back, 0 bases at V and 5 bases at J, with 24 bases in the middle. The CDR3 has 18 amino acids. DNA for the CDR3: TGTGCCTGGAGTGTACCAGAAAGGGGCGGGGCCCCAGAAGATACGCAGTATTTT. Amino acid sequence: CAWSVPERGGAPEDTQYF. Based on the CDR3 plus reference TRBV30 and TRBJ2-3, the full variable domain is SQTIHQWPATLVQPVGSPLSLECTVEGTSNPNLYWYRQAAGRGLQLLFYSVGIGQISSEVPQNLSASRPQDRQFILSSKKLLLSDSGFYLCAWSVPERGGAPEDTQYFGPGTRLTVL.

This clonotype occurred many times. V and J are TRBV12-3 or TRBV12-4 and TRBJ2-7, with 8 nucleotides matching TRBD2. The J segment lost 5 bases and the V segment lost 7 bases, leaving 10 bases of the junction unmatched. The CDR3 length is 14 residues. In nucleotides, the CDR3 is TGTGCCAGCACTCTAAGCGGGAGAGACGACGAGCAGTACTTC. Translation gives CASTLSGRDDEQYF.

In this sample, this clonotype turned up a few times. This chain uses TRBV6-2 or TRBV6-3 with TRBJ2-3; a possible D gene is TRBD2 (7 bases). The CDR3 runs 18 residues. CDR1 is MNHEY and CDR2 is SVGEGT in the germline V gene. V lost 4 bases, J lost 0 bases, and 20 bases lay in between. CDR3 in amino acids: CASSFSPGRGRSTDTQYF. CDR3 bases: TGTGCCAGCAGTTTTTCCCCTGGGCGGGGGCGGAGCACAGATACGCAGTATTTT.

The chain employs TRBV20-1 and TRBJ2-7; the match to TRBD2 covers 9 bases. V lost 3 bases and J lost 3; bases outside the gene matches: 12. The CDR3 is made up of 16 amino acids. Looked up from germline, CDR1 is DFQATT and CDR2 is SNEGSKA (reference sequence). The DNA of the CDR3 is TGCAGTGCTAGGTTCAACGAGCGGGGGGTTTACTACGAGCAGTACTTC. It codes for CSARFNERGVYYEQYF.

This chain links TRBV6-2 or TRBV6-3 with TRBJ1-5; D is possibly TRBD1 (5 bases). CDR1 is MNHEY, CDR2 SVGEGT, per germline. V lost 4 bases, J lost 3 bases, and 13 bases lay in between. The CDR3 spans 15 residues. The CDR3 loop reads CASSSFGAPNQPQHF. DNA for the CDR3: TGTGCCAGCAGTTCCTTCGGGGCTCCCAATCAGCCCCAGCATTTT.

In this sample, this clonotype turned up a few times. This chain connects TRBV7-9 to TRBJ2-7, with 10 bases matching TRBD1. The V segment lost 0 bases and the J segment 3 bases; nucleotides outside the gene matches: 8. The CDR3 runs 17 residues. Germline V gene lookup returns CDR1 SEHNR and CDR2 FQNEAQ (reference sequence). The CDR3 protein is CASSLAPPGQGNYEQYF. DNA for the CDR3: TGTGCCAGCAGCTTAGCGCCTCCGGGACAGGGGAACTACGAGCAGTACTTC.

This clonotype showed up just a few times. This chain joins TRBV12-3 or TRBV12-4 and TRBJ2-1; the D call may be TRBD1 or TRBD2 (5 bases each). The CDR3 has 14 residues. The V end was cut by 3 bases, the J end by 6 bases, with 12 bases between. The CDR3 spells CASSFVGTGNEQFF. The CDR3 nucleotides are TGTGCCAGCAGTTTTGTGGGGACGGGCAATGAGCAGTTCTTC.

This rearrangement joins TRBV7-2 to TRBJ2-1; no clear D gene. The germline CDR1 and CDR2 sequences are SGHTA and FQGNSA. CDR3 length: 11 residues. Trimming left V 3 bases short and J 11 bases short, with 8 bases between. CDR3: CASSFNSQQFF. The CDR3 nucleotides read TGTGCCAGCAGCTTTAACTCACAGCAGTTCTTC.

This clonotype was observed a few times. The rearrangement joins TRBV6-2 or TRBV6-3 to TRBJ2-1; TRBD1 matches 8 bases. V gave up 6 bases and J gave up 9 bases; unmatched junction bases: 10. From germline, CDR1 is MNHEY and CDR2 SVGEGT. This CDR3 contains 14 residues. CDR3 nucleotides: TGTGCCAGCAGCTGGACAGGGTTAAATAGTGAGCAGTTCTTC. Translation: CASSWTGLNSEQFF.

This rearrangement joins TRBV7-2 to TRBJ1-2, with a tentative D call TRBD1 (6 bases). Germline V gives CDR1 SGHTA, CDR2 FQGNSA. The length of the CDR3 is 15 residues. Trimming stripped 1 base from V and 2 bases from J, with 11 bases between. The CDR3 nucleotides are TGTGCCAGCAGCTTAGGACAGGTGGGGAACTATGGCTACACCTTC. Residues: CASSLGQVGNYGYTF.

About this clonotype: Germline is not matched at one junction end, which may reflect a read error. This chain joins TRBV4-3 and TRBJ2-1; no definite D call. The CDR3 runs to 16 residues. Germline lookup yields CDR1 LGHNA and CDR2 YSLEER. CDR3 DNA sequence: TGCGCCATCAGCCAAGAATCGAACGGTCTCTACAATGAGCAGTTCTTC. Protein: CAISQESNGLYNEQFF.